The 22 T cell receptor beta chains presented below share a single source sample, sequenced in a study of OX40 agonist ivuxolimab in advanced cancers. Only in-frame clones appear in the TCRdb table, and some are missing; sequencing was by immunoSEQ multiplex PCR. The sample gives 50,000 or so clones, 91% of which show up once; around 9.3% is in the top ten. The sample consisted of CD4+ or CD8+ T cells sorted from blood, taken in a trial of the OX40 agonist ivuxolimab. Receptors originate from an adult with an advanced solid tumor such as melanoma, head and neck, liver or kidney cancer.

The CDR3 DNA reads as TGTGCCAGCAGTTTAACGACCCGCACAGATACGCAGTATTTT. It codes for CASSLTTRTDTQYF. The chain combines TRBV27 with TRBJ2-3, with unresolved D. The germline CDR1 and CDR2 sequences are MNHEY and SMNVEV (reference sequence). Between the trimmed V and J ends, which lost 2 bases and 1 base, there was a span of 7 bases. The CDR3 is 14 residues long.

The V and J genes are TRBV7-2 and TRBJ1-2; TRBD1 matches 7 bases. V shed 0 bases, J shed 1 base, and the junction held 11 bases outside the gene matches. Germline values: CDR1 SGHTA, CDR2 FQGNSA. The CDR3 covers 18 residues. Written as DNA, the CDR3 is TGTGCCAGCAGCTTAGCGGTGAGAGGGGGACAGAATAACTATGGCTACACCTTC. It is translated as CASSLAVRGGQNNYGYTF.

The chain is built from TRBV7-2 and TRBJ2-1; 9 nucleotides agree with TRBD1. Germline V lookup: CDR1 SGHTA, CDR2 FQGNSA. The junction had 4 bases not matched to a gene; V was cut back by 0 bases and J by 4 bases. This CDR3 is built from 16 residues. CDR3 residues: CASSLAPGTGYNEQFF. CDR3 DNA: TGTGCCAGCAGCTTAGCGCCCGGGACAGGGTACAATGAGCAGTTCTTC.

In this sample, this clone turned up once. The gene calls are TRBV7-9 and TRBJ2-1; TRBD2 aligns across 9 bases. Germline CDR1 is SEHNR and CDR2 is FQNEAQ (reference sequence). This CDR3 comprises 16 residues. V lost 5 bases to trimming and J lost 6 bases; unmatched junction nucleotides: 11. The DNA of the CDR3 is TGTGCCAGCAGCAATAATGCGGGGGGGCCCCGCAATGAGCAGTTCTTC. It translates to CASSNNAGGPRNEQFF.

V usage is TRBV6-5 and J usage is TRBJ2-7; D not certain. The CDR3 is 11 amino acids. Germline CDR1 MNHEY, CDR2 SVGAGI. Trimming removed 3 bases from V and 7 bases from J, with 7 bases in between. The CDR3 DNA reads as TGTGCCAGCAGTTATGAAGGGGAGCAGTACTTC. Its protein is CASSYEGEQYF.

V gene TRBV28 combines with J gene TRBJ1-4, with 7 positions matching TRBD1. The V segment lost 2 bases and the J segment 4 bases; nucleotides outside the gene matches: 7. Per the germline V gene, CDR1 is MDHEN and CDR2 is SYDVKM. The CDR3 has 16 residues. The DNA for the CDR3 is TGTGCCAGCAGTTTAGAGGCAGGGGGGATTAATGAAAAACTGTTTTTT. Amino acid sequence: CASSLEAGGINEKLFF.

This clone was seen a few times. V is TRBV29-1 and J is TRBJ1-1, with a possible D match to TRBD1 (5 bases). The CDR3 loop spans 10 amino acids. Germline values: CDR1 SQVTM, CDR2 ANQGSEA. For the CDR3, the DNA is TGCAGTGCAGGGTTGGGTGAAGCTTTCTTT. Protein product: CSAGLGEAFF.

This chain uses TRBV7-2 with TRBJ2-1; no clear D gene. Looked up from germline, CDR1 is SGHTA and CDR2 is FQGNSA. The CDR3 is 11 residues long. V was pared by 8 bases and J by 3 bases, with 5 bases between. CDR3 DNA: TGTGCCAGCGTCCTCTACAATGAGCAGTTCTTC. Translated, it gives CASVLYNEQFF.

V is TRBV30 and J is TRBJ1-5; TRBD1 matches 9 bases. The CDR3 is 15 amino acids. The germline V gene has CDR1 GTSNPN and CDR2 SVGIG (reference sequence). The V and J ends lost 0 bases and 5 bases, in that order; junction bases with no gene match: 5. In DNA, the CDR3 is TGTGCCTGGAGTGTACACCGACAGGGGGATCAGCCCCAGCATTTT. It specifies CAWSVHRQGDQPQHF. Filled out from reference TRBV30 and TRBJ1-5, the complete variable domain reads SQTIHQWPATLVQPVGSPLSLECTVEGTSNPNLYWYRQAAGRGLQLLFYSVGIGQISSEVPQNLSASRPQDRQFILSSKKLLLSDSGFYLCAWSVHRQGDQPQHFGDGTRLSIL.

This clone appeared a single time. DNA of the CDR3: TGTGCCAGCAGCCCTTTCGGACAGGGAGAGGGTGACACTGAAGCTTTCTTT. It yields the protein CASSPFGQGEGDTEAFF. V usage is TRBV28 and J usage is TRBJ1-1, with 8 positions matching TRBD1. The CDR3 has 17 residues. Per the germline V gene, CDR1 is MDHEN and CDR2 is SYDVKM. Trimming cost V 6 bases and J 3 bases; bases outside gene matches: 15.

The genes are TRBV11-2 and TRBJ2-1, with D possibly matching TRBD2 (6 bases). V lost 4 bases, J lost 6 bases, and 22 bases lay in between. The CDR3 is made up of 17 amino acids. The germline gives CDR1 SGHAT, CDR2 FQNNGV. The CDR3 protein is CASSSPTSSLSGNEQFF. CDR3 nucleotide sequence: TGTGCCAGCAGCTCCCCTACTAGCTCACTCTCGGGCAATGAGCAGTTCTTC.

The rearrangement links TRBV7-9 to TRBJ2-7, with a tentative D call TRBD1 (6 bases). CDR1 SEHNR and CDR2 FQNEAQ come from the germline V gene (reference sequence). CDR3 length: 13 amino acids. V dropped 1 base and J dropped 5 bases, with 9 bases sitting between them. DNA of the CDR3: TGTGCCAGCAGCTTAGTTCGACAGGACGAGCAGTACTTC. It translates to CASSLVRQDEQYF.

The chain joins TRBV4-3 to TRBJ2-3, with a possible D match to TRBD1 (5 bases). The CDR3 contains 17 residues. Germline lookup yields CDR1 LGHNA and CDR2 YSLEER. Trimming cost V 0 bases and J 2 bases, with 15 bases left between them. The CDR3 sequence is CASSQDSERGATDTQYF. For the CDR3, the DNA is TGCGCCAGCAGCCAAGATTCAGAGCGTGGGGCCACAGATACGCAGTATTTT.

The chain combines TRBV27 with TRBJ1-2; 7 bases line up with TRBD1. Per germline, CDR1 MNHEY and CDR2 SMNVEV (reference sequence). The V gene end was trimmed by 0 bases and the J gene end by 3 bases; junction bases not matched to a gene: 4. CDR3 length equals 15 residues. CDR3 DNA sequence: TGTGCCAGCAGTTTATCGATTCAGGGGGACTATGGCTACACCTTC. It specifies CASSLSIQGDYGYTF.

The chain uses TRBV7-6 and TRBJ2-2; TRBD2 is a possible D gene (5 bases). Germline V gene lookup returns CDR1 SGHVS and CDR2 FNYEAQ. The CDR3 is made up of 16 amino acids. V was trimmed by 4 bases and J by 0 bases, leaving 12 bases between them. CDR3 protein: CASSSDEGANTGELFF. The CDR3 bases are TGTGCCAGCAGCTCAGACGAGGGAGCGAACACCGGGGAGCTGTTTTTT.

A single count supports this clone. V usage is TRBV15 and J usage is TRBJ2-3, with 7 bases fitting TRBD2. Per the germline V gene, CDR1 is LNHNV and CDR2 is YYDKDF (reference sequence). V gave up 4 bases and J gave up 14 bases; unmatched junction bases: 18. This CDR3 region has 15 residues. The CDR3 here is CATSKFLPGERGMYF. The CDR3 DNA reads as TGTGCCACCAGCAAATTCCTTCCTGGGGAGCGGGGTATGTATTTT.

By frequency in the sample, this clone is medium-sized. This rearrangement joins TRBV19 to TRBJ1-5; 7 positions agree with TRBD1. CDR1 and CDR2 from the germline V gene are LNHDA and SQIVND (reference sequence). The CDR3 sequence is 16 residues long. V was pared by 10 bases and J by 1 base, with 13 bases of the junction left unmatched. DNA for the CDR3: TGTGCCACCTACTCCGCTCCGGGACAGAGCAATCAGCCCCAGCATTTT. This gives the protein CATYSAPGQSNQPQHF.

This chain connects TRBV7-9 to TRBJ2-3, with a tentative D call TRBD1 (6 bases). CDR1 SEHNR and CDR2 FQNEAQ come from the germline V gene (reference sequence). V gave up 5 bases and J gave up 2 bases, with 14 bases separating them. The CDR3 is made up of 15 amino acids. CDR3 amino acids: CASSLQGRSTDTQYF. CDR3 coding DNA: TGTGCCAGCAGCCTCCAGGGGCGTTCCACAGATACGCAGTATTTT.

CDR3 region: CASSAFGTEAFF. CDR3 nucleotides: TGTGCCAGCAGCGCGTTTGGCACTGAAGCTTTCTTT. The chain carries TRBV7-9 and TRBJ1-1; D not resolved. The CDR3 sequence is 12 residues long. CDR1 SEHNR and CDR2 FQNEAQ come from the germline V gene (reference sequence). Trimming cost V 5 bases and J 4 bases, with 8 bases left between them. Based on the CDR3 plus reference TRBV7-9 and TRBJ1-1, the full variable domain is DTGVSQNPRHKITKRGQNVTFRCDPISEHNRLYWYRQTLGQGPEFLTYFQNEAQLEKSRLLSDRFSAERPKGSFSTLEIQRTEQGDSAMYLCASSAFGTEAFFGQGTRLTVV.

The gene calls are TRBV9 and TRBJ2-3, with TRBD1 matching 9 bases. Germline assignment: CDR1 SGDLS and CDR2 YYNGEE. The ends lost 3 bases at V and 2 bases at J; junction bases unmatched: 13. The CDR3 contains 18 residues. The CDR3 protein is CASSENPKGQGVTDTQYF. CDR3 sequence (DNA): TGTGCCAGCAGCGAAAACCCGAAGGGACAGGGAGTCACAGATACGCAGTATTTT.

The CDR3 DNA reads as TGTGCCAGCAGCCATTCCCGGGGGACAGGGGGCGATGAGACCCAGTACTTC. The encoded protein is CASSHSRGTGGDETQYF. The V and J genes are TRBV7-9 and TRBJ2-5; 12 bases agree with TRBD1. CDR1 SEHNR and CDR2 FQNEAQ come from the germline V gene (reference sequence). V gave up 5 bases and J gave up 5 bases; unmatched junction bases: 12. The length of the CDR3 is 17 residues.

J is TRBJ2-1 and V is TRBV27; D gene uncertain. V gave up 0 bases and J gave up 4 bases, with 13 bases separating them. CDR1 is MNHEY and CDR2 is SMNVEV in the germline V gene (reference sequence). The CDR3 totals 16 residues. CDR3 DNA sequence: TGTGCCAGCAGTTTATCTACGGTTCATTTTTACAATGAGCAGTTCTTC. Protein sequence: CASSLSTVHFYNEQFF.